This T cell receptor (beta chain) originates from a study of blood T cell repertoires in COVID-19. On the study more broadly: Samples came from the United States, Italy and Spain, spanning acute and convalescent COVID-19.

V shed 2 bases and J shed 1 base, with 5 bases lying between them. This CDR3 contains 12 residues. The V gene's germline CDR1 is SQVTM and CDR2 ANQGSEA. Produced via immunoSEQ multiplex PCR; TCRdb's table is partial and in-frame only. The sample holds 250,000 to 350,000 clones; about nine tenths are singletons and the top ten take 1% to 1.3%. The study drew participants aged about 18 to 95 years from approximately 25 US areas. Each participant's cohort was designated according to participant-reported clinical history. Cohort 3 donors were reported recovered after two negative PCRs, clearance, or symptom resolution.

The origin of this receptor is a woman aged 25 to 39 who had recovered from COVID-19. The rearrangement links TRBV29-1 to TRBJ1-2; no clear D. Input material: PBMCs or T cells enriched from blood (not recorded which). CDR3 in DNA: TGCAGCGTTGAATCAATTAACTATGGCTACACCTTC. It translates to CSVESINYGYTF. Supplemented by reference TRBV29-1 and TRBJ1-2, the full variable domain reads SAVISQKPSRDICQRGTSLTIQCQVDSQVTMMFWYRQQPGQSLTLIATANQGSEATYESGFVIDKFPISRPNLTFSTLTVSNMSPEDSSIYLCSVESINYGYTFGSGTRLTVV.